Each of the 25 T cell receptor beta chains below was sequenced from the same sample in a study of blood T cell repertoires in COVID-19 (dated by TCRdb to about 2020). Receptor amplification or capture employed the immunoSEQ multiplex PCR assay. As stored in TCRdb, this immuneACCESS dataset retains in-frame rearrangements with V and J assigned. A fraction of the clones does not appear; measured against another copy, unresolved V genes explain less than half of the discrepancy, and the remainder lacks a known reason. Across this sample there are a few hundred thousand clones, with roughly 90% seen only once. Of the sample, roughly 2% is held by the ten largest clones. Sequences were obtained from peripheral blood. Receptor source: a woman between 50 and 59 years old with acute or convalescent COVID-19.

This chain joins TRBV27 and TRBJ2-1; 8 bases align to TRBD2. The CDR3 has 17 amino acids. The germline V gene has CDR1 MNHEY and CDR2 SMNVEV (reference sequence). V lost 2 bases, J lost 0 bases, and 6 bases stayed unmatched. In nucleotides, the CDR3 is TGTGCCAGCAGTTTAGCGGGGGGCCGTCGCTCCTACAATGAGCAGTTCTTC. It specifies CASSLAGGRRSYNEQFF.

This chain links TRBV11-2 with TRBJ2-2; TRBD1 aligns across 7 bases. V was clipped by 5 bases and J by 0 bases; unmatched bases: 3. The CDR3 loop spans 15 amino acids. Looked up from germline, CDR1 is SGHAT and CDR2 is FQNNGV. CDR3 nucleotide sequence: TGTGCCAGCAGCCTAGGGACAGCGAACACCGGGGAGCTGTTTTTT. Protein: CASSLGTANTGELFF.

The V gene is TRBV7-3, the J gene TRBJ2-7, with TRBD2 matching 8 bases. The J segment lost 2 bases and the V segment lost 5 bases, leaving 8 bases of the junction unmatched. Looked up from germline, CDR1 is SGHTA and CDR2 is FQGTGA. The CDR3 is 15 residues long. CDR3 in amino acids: CASSIAGGGPYEQYF. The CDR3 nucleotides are TGTGCCAGCAGCATCGCCGGGGGGGGCCCCTACGAGCAGTACTTC.

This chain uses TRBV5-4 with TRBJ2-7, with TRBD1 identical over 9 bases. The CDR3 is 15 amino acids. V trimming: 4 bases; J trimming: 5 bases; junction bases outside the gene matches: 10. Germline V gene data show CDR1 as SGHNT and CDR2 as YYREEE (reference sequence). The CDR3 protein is CASSPTGGQHNEQYF. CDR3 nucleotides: TGTGCCAGCAGCCCGACAGGGGGACAACACAACGAGCAGTACTTC.

The CDR3 protein is CASSLYLDSNYGYTF. CDR3 sequence (DNA): TGCGCCAGCAGCCTATACCTCGACAGCAACTATGGCTACACCTTC. The V gene is TRBV4-3, the J gene TRBJ1-2; a weak D match, TRBD1 (5 bases). The germline CDR1 and CDR2 sequences are LGHNA and YSLEER. The V and J ends lost 4 bases and 2 bases respectively, with 14 bases between them. The CDR3 sequence is 15 residues long.

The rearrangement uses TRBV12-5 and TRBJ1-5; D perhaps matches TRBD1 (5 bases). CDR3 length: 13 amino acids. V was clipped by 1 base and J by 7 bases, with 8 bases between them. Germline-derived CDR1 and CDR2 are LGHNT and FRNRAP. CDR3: CASGLDPGQPQHF. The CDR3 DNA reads TGTGCTAGTGGTTTGGACCCAGGGCAGCCCCAGCATTTT.

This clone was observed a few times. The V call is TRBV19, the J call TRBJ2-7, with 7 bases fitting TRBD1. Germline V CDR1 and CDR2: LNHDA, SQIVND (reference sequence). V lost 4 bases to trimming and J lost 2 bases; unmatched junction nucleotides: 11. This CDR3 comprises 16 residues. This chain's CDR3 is CASSTSSQGTPYEQYF. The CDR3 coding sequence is TGTGCCAGTAGTACTTCCTCACAGGGGACCCCCTACGAGCAGTACTTC.

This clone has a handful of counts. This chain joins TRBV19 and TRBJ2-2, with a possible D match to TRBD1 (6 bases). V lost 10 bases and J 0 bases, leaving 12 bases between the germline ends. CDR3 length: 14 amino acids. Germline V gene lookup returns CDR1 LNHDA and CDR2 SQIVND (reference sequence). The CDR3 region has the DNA TGTGCCACCAAGGACAGCGCGAACACCGGGGAGCTGTTTTTT. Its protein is CATKDSANTGELFF.

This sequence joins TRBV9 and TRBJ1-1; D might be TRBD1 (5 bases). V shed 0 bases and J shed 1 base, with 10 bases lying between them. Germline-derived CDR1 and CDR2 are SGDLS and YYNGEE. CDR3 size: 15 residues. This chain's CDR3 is CASSVDPQGNTEAFF. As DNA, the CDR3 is TGTGCCAGCAGCGTAGATCCGCAGGGGAACACTGAAGCTTTCTTT.

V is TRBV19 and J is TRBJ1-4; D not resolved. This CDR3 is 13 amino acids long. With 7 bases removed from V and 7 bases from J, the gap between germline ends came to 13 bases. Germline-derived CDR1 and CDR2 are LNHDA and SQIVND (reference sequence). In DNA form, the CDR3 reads TGTGCCAGTACCACCCCCGGAGTTGAAAAACTGTTTTTT. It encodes CASTTPGVEKLFF.

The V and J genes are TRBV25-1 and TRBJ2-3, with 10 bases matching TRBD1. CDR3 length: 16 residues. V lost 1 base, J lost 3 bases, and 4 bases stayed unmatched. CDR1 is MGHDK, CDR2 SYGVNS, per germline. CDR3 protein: CASSEWTGGRTDTQYF. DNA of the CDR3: TGTGCCAGCAGTGAATGGACAGGGGGGAGGACAGATACGCAGTATTTT.

The CDR3 region has the DNA TGTGCCAGTAGTGTGGACACAAGTTACAATGAGCAGTTCTTC. It specifies CASSVDTSYNEQFF. This rearrangement joins TRBV19 to TRBJ2-1, with D tentatively TRBD1 (5 bases). The ends were cut back, 5 bases at V and 4 bases at J, with 12 bases in the middle. Germline loops: CDR1 LNHDA, CDR2 SQIVND (reference sequence). CDR3 length: 14 residues.

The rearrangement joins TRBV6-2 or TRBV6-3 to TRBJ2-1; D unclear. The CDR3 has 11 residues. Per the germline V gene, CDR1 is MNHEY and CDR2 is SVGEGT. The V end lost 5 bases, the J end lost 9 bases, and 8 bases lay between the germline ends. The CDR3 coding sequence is TGTGCCAGCAGTCGGAGCAGTGAGCAGTTCTTC. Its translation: CASSRSSEQFF.

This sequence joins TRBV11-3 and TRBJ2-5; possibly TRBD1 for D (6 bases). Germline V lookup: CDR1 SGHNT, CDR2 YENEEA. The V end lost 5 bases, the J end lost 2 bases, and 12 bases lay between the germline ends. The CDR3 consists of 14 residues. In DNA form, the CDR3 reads TGTGCCAGCAGCGGCCGGGACAAACAAGAGACCCAGTACTTC. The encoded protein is CASSGRDKQETQYF.

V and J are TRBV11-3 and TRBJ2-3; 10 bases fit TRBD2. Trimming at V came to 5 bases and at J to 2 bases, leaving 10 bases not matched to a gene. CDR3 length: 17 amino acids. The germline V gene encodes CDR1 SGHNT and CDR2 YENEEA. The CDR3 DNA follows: TGTGCCAGCAGCAAACGGGCTAGCGGGGGAATCACAGATACGCAGTATTTT. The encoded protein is CASSKRASGGITDTQYF.

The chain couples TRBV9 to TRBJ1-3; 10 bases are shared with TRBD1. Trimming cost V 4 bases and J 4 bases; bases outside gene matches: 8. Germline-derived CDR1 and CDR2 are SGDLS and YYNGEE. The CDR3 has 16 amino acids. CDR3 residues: CASSFTTGGTGNTIYF. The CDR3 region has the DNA TGTGCCAGCAGCTTTACGACAGGGGGCACGGGAAACACCATATATTTT. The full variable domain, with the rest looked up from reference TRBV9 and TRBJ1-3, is DSGVTQTPKHLITATGQRVTLRCSPRSGDLSVYWYQQSLDQGLQFLIQYYNGEERAKGNILERFSAQQFPDLHSELNLSSLELGDSALYFCASSFTTGGTGNTIYFGEGSWLTVV.

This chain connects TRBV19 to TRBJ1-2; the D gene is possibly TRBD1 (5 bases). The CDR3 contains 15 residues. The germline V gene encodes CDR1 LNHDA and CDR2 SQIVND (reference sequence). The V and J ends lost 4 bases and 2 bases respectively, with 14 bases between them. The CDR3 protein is CASSTLGVANYGYTF. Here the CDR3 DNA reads TGTGCCAGTAGTACCCTAGGGGTCGCGAACTATGGCTACACCTTC.

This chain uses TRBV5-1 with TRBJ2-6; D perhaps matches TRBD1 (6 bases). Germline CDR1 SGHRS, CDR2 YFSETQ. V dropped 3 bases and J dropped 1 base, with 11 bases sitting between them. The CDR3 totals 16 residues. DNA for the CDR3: TGCGCCAGCAGCTCGGACAGCCGATCTGGGGCCAACGTCCTGACTTTC. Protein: CASSSDSRSGANVLTF. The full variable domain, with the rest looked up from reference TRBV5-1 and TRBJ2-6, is KAGVTQTPRYLIKTRGQQVTLSCSPISGHRSVSWYQQTPGQGLQFLFEYFSETQRNKGNFPGRFSGRQFSNSRSEMNVSTLELGDSALYLCASSSDSRSGANVLTFGAGSRLTVL.

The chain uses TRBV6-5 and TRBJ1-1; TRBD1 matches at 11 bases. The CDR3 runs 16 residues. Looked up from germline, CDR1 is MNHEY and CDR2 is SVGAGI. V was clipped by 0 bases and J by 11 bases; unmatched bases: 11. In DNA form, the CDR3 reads TGTGCCAGCAGTTACTCGATCCGGACAGGGGGCGGAGAGGCTTTCTTT. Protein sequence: CASSYSIRTGGGEAFF.

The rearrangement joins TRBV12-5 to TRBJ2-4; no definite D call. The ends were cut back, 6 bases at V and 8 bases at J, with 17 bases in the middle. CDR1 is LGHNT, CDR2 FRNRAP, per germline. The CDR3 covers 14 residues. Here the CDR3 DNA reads TGTGCTAGTGGGCCTACCTGGGCGAGTGACATTCAGTACTTC. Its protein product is CASGPTWASDIQYF.

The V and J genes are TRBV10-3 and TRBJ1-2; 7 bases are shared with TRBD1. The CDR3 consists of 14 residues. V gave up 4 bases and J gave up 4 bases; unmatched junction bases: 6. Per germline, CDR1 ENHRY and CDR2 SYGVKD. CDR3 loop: CAISGRQGSYGYTF. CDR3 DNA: TGTGCCATCAGTGGTAGACAGGGCTCCTATGGCTACACCTTC.

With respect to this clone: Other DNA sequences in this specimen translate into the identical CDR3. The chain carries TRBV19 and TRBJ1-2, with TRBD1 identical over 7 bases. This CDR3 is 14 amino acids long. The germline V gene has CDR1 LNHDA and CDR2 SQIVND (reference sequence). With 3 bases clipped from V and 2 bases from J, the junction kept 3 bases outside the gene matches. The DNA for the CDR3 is TGTGCCAGTAGTATTGGGACAGCCAACTATGGCTACACCTTC. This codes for CASSIGTANYGYTF.

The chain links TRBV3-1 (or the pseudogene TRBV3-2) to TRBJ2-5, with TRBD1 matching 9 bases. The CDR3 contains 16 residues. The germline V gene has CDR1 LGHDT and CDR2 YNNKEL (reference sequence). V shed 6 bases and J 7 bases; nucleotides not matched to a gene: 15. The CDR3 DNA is TGTGCCAGCAGTTTGCCCGGACAGGGGATAATTGTGACCCAGTACTTC. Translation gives CASSLPGQGIIVTQYF.

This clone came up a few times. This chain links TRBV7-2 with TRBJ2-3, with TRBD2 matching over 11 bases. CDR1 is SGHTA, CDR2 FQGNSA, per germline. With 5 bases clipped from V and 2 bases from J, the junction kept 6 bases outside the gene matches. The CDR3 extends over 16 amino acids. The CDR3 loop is CASSPLGLAVTDTQYF. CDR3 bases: TGTGCCAGCAGCCCGCTGGGACTAGCGGTCACAGATACGCAGTATTTT.

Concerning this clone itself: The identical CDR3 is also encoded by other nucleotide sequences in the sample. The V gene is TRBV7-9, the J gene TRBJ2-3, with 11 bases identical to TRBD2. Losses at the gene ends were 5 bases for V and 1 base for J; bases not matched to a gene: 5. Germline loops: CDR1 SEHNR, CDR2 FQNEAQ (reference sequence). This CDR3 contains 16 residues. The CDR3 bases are TGTGCCAGCAGCCCCGGGACTAGCGGAGGCACAGATACGCAGTATTTT. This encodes CASSPGTSGGTDTQYF.